One and the same sample provided the 3 T cell receptor beta chains below, sequenced in a study of cytomegalovirus exposure and HLA in healthy donors. The table came from immunoSEQ multiplex PCR; TCRdb's copy has only in-frame clones and leaves some out. The data show a few hundred thousand clones, around 86% seen once. The sequenced material came from PBMCs. The receptor set was obtained from a woman aged 18-35 years in good health and CMV-seronegative.

The rearrangement joins TRBV7-3 to TRBJ2-1; D is perhaps TRBD2 (6 bases). The CDR3 has 16 amino acids. V shed 5 bases and J shed 2 bases, with 16 bases lying between them. The germline V gene has CDR1 SGHTA and CDR2 FQGTGA. In DNA form, the CDR3 reads TGTGCCAGCAGCGAATCCGGGACTGGGCCCTACAATGAGCAGTTCTTC. Encoded protein: CASSESGTGPYNEQFF. Based on the CDR3 plus reference TRBV7-3 and TRBJ2-1, the full variable domain is GAGVSQTPSNKVTEKGKYVELRCDPISGHTALYWYRQSLGQGPEFLIYFQGTGAADDSGLPNDRFFAVRPEGSVSTLKIQRTERGDSAVYLCASSESGTGPYNEQFFGPGTRLTVL.

The CDR3 here is CASSLRGLNTEAFF. CDR3 in DNA: TGCGCCAGCAGCTTAAGAGGGTTGAACACTGAAGCTTTCTTT. The chain combines TRBV5-1 with TRBJ1-1; no reliable D call. The CDR3 consists of 14 residues. The germline gives CDR1 SGHRS, CDR2 YFSETQ. V was shortened by 2 bases and J by 0 bases, with 8 bases between the two germline ends.

The rearrangement uses TRBV6-1 and TRBJ2-1; weak D call: TRBD2 (6 bases). Per germline, CDR1 MNHNS and CDR2 SASEGT. Trimming removed 8 bases at V and 10 bases at J, with 21 bases between. This CDR3 spans 14 amino acids. Written as DNA, the CDR3 is TGTGCCAGCCGATTTACTCTTTCTAGCGACGAGCAGTTCTTC. It encodes CASRFTLSSDEQFF.